Following are 30 T cell receptor beta chains from one sample sequenced in a study of cytomegalovirus exposure and HLA in healthy donors. Amplification used 60 Vbeta primers and 13 Jbeta primers. Libraries were prepared by immunoSEQ multiplex PCR; TCRdb keeps only in-frame clonotypes and omits some of them. The sample shows around 150,000 clones, approximately 86% of them seen only once. Sequencing was carried out using PBMCs. These receptors were collected from a young woman in good health and CMV-seronegative.

This clone was observed once. The V and J genes are TRBV28 and TRBJ1-1; D not certain. With 1 base removed from V and 1 base from J, the gap between germline ends came to 7 bases. Looked up from germline, CDR1 is MDHEN and CDR2 is SYDVKM. The CDR3 is 14 amino acids. The CDR3: CASSLFGRNTEAFF. CDR3 DNA sequence: TGTGCCAGCAGTTTATTTGGGCGGAACACTGAAGCTTTCTTT.

The chain couples TRBV5-6 to TRBJ2-2; TRBD2 aligns across 7 bases. V lost 0 bases and J lost 1; bases outside the gene matches: 3. The germline V gene has CDR1 SGHDT and CDR2 YYEEEE. This CDR3 has 16 residues. The CDR3 region has the DNA TGTGCCAGCAGCTTGGGGCTAGCGGTGAACACCGGGGAGCTGTTTTTT. Protein sequence: CASSLGLAVNTGELFF.

The V call is TRBV7-8, the J call TRBJ1-5; D is undetermined. From germline, CDR1 is SGHVS and CDR2 FQNEAQ. This CDR3 has 14 amino acids. V lost 1 base to trimming and J lost 3 bases, with 7 bases between them. The DNA for the CDR3 is TGTGCCAGCAGCTTAGTACAAACCAATCAGCCCCAGCATTTT. Its translation: CASSLVQTNQPQHF.

The chain combines TRBV27 with TRBJ1-1; perhaps TRBD1 as D (5 bases). The V and J ends lost 6 bases and 4 bases respectively, with 18 bases between them. CDR1 is MNHEY and CDR2 is SMNVEV in the germline V gene (reference sequence). CDR3 length: 15 amino acids. CDR3 in DNA: TGTGCCAGCAGCCCAGATCCCCGGGGGGGCACTGAAGCTTTCTTT. Translated, it gives CASSPDPRGGTEAFF.

The J gene is TRBJ2-7, the V gene TRBV10-3, with D possibly being TRBD1 (7 bases). CDR1 is ENHRY and CDR2 is SYGVKD in the germline V gene. The CDR3 sequence is 14 residues long. V lost 7 bases and J 2 bases, leaving 15 bases between the germline ends. The CDR3 spells CAITRTGGTYEQYF. DNA of the CDR3: TGTGCCATCACAAGGACAGGCGGGACCTACGAGCAGTACTTC.

This chain connects TRBV7-2 to TRBJ2-5; 10 bases agree with TRBD2. Matching the DNA end better, TRBJ2-7 makes the J call doubtful. The CDR3 spans 16 residues. Per the germline V gene, CDR1 is SGHTA and CDR2 is FQGNSA. The CDR3 sequence is CASSPTGSGGSLEQYF. The DNA for the CDR3 is TGTGCCAGCAGCCCTACTGGTAGCGGGGGGTCCCTCGAGCAGTACTTC.

The V call is TRBV7-3, the J call TRBJ2-3; TRBD2 might be the D (6 bases). The germline gives CDR1 SGHTA, CDR2 FQGTGA. CDR3 length: 15 residues. Deletions cut 2 bases from V and 4 bases from J, with 13 bases between. Written as DNA, the CDR3 is TGTGCCAGCAGCTTATCTCGGGACTTAGCAGATACGCAGTATTTT. Its protein is CASSLSRDLADTQYF.

The V gene is TRBV29-1, the J gene TRBJ2-3; D may be TRBD1 (6 bases). V lost 3 bases and J 6 bases, leaving 19 bases between the germline ends. Germline CDR1 SQVTM, CDR2 ANQGSEA. CDR3 length: 15 residues. This CDR3 reads CSVDAGEGVYDTQYF. The CDR3 bases are TGCAGCGTTGATGCAGGCGAGGGGGTTTATGATACGCAGTATTTT.

CDR3 in DNA: TGTGCCAGCAGCTTAGCGCACGGGTTGAACACTGAAGCTTTCTTT. Its translation: CASSLAHGLNTEAFF. V gene TRBV7-9 combines with J gene TRBJ1-1, with D unclear. The CDR3 covers 15 residues. Trimming removed 0 bases from V and 0 bases from J, with 8 bases in between. Germline V gene lookup returns CDR1 SEHNR and CDR2 FQNEAQ (reference sequence).

This sequence joins TRBV6-5 and TRBJ1-4; weak D call: TRBD1 (5 bases). The length of the CDR3 is 13 residues. Trimming shortened V by 2 bases and J by 8 bases, and 9 bases separated the two germline ends. Germline-derived CDR1 and CDR2 are MNHEY and SVGAGI. The CDR3 DNA sequence: TGTGCCAGCAGTTACGGACACGAAGAAAAACTGTTTTTT. Translated, it gives CASSYGHEEKLFF.

This clone was seen a single time. V is TRBV18 and J is TRBJ2-3; a possible D gene is TRBD2 (5 bases). CDR1 and CDR2 (germline): KGHSH, LQKENI. This CDR3 region has 12 residues. V lost 4 bases to trimming and J lost 4 bases, with 6 bases between them. CDR3 bases: TGTGCCAGCTCACAGGAGGCAGATACGCAGTATTTT. This translates into CASSQEADTQYF.

This clone was counted once. In DNA form, the CDR3 reads TGTGCCATCAGCTCAAGGCAGGGGGCGCAAAAGACCCAGTACTTC. Translated, it gives CAISSRQGAQKTQYF. The V and J genes are TRBV10-3 and TRBJ2-5; 8 bases are a match to TRBD1. The CDR3 totals 15 residues. The germline V gene encodes CDR1 ENHRY and CDR2 SYGVKD. V lost 6 bases, J lost 6 bases, and 12 bases stayed unmatched.

This chain joins TRBV6-4 and TRBJ2-4; weak D call: TRBD1 (6 bases). The CDR3 is 15 amino acids. The V gene's germline CDR1 is MRHNA and CDR2 SNTAGT. Trimming removed 0 bases at V and 1 base at J, with 7 bases between. The CDR3 is CASSDSQGAKNIQYF. CDR3 in DNA: TGTGCCAGCAGTGACTCGCAGGGGGCCAAAAACATTCAGTACTTC.

The rearrangement joins TRBV11-2 to TRBJ1-2; D uncertain. Germline V gene sequence: CDR1 SGHAT, CDR2 FQNNGV. Trimming pared 7 bases from V and 4 bases from J, leaving 13 bases between. The CDR3 totals 13 residues. The CDR3 here is CASTPARSYGYTF. In nucleotides, the CDR3 is TGTGCCAGCACCCCCGCTCGGAGCTATGGCTACACCTTC. Complete variable domain (other parts from reference TRBV11-2 and TRBJ1-2): EAGVAQSPRYKIIEKRQSVAFWCNPISGHATLYWYQQILGQGPKLLIQFQNNGVVDDSQLPKDRFSAERLKGVDSTLKIQPAKLEDSAVYLCASTPARSYGYTFGSGTRLTVV.

This clone was counted a few times. The rearrangement links TRBV5-1 to TRBJ1-6, with TRBD1 matching over 10 bases. The CDR3 is 15 amino acids. J lost 7 bases, V lost 5 bases, and 6 bases had no gene match. Germline CDR1 reads SGHRS; CDR2 reads YFSETQ. In DNA form, the CDR3 reads TGCGCCAGCAGTAAGACAGGGGGCTGGAATTCACCCCTCCACTTT. Encoded protein: CASSKTGGWNSPLHF.

The V call is TRBV7-9, the J call TRBJ1-2; D remains ambiguous. The CDR3 extends over 13 amino acids. V lost 1 base to trimming and J lost 4 bases, with 7 bases between them. The V gene's germline CDR1 is SEHNR and CDR2 FQNEAQ (reference sequence). The CDR3 loop is CASSLDGGYGYTF. As DNA, the CDR3 is TGTGCCAGCAGCTTAGACGGCGGCTATGGCTACACCTTC.

The chain carries TRBV6-1 and TRBJ2-6, with unresolved D. Looked up from germline, CDR1 is MNHNS and CDR2 is SASEGT. Deletions cut 5 bases from V and 0 bases from J, with 5 bases between. This CDR3 contains 14 residues. The DNA of the CDR3 is TGTGCCAGCAGTTCCCACTCTGGGGCCAACGTCCTGACTTTC. Amino acid sequence: CASSSHSGANVLTF.

J is TRBJ2-5 and V is TRBV4-2, with D possibly matching TRBD1 (6 bases). Germline CDR1 is LGHNA and CDR2 is YNFKEQ. V was cut by 2 bases and J by 1 base, with 14 bases left in between. This CDR3 is built from 16 residues. For the CDR3, the DNA is TGTGCCAGCAGCCAACCCAGGGGTTTCGCCCAAGAGACCCAGTACTTC. Translation gives CASSQPRGFAQETQYF.

The V and J genes are TRBV7-2 and TRBJ1-6, with D uncertain. Germline V gene data show CDR1 as SGHTA and CDR2 as FQGNSA. The V and J ends lost 7 bases and 1 base respectively, with 5 bases between them. CDR3 length equals 13 residues. The CDR3 sequence: CASTRSYNSPLHF. The CDR3 DNA follows: TGTGCCAGCACCCGGTCCTATAATTCACCCCTCCACTTT.

The chain joins TRBV27 to TRBJ2-5; TRBD1 matches at 7 bases. The J call may be faulty, since TRBJ2-7 better matches the DNA end. The germline V gene encodes CDR1 MNHEY and CDR2 SMNVEV (reference sequence). CDR3 length equals 16 residues. CDR3 in DNA: TGTGCCAGCAGCGCCTCAGCCGGGACAGTCTCCTACGAGCAGTACTTC. Amino acids: CASSASAGTVSYEQYF.

The chain carries TRBV4-1 and TRBJ2-5; D uncertain. The V and J ends lost 1 base and 5 bases respectively, with 14 bases between them. Germline V lookup: CDR1 MGHRA, CDR2 YSYEKL. This CDR3 is built from 15 residues. CDR3 sequence: CASSQGFSGRETQYF. The CDR3 DNA reads TGCGCCAGCAGCCAAGGGTTCTCGGGTCGGGAGACCCAGTACTTC.

The V and J genes are TRBV29-1 and TRBJ1-4, with 8 bases fitting TRBD1. The V and J ends lost 5 bases and 8 bases, in that order; junction bases with no gene match: 7. This CDR3 has 13 amino acids. Per germline, CDR1 SQVTM and CDR2 ANQGSEA. CDR3 in DNA: TGCAGCGTTTCCGACAGGGGTGGCGAAAAACTGTTTTTT. Residues: CSVSDRGGEKLFF.

The V call is TRBV7-8, the J call TRBJ1-2, with 10 bases that match TRBD1. The CDR3 is 16 residues long. Germline V gives CDR1 SGHVS, CDR2 FQNEAQ. Unmatched junction bases numbered 10, after V lost 4 bases and J lost 5 bases. The CDR3 sequence is CASSSFRTGGEYGYTF. In nucleotides, the CDR3 is TGTGCCAGCAGCTCGTTCCGGACAGGGGGGGAGTATGGCTACACCTTC. The complete variable domain, with remaining parts taken from reference TRBV7-8 and TRBJ1-2, reads GAGVSQSPRYKVAKRGQDVALRCDPISGHVSLFWYQQALGQGPEFLTYFQNEAQLDKSGLPSDRFFAERPEGSVSTLKIQRTQQEDSAVYLCASSSFRTGGEYGYTFGSGTRLTVV.

The chain has TRBV18 and TRBJ2-1; possibly TRBD2 for D (6 bases). V was clipped by 4 bases and J by 7 bases, with 8 bases between them. The CDR3 has 12 amino acids. Germline loops: CDR1 KGHSH, CDR2 LQKENI. CDR3 region: CASSRGTNEQFF. The CDR3 coding sequence is TGTGCCAGCTCACGCGGGACTAATGAGCAGTTCTTC.

The chain employs TRBV6-1 and TRBJ1-3, with a weak D call TRBD1 (6 bases). The germline V gene has CDR1 MNHNS and CDR2 SASEGT. The CDR3 is 16 residues long. V was pared by 1 base and J by 4 bases, with 14 bases between. CDR3: CASSEDRAQGGNTIYF. The CDR3 nucleotides are TGTGCCAGCAGTGAAGACAGGGCCCAGGGGGGAAACACCATATATTTT.

The chain joins TRBV18 to TRBJ2-5; 10 bases line up with TRBD1. The CDR3 is 15 residues long. Unmatched junction bases numbered 3, after V lost 2 bases and J lost 3 bases. The germline V gene encodes CDR1 KGHSH and CDR2 LQKENI. The CDR3 protein is CASSPGTGVEETQYF. Written as DNA, the CDR3 is TGTGCCAGCTCACCAGGGACAGGGGTTGAAGAGACCCAGTACTTC.

The chain joins TRBV18 to TRBJ2-2, with 10 positions matching TRBD2. There are 17 residues in the CDR3. The V gene end was trimmed by 0 bases and the J gene end by 6 bases; junction bases not matched to a gene: 7. The germline gives CDR1 KGHSH, CDR2 LQKENI. DNA of the CDR3: TGTGCCAGCTCACCACCGGGTACTAGCGGGGTCTCCGGGGAGCTGTTTTTT. Translation gives CASSPPGTSGVSGELFF.

Comment on this clone: Because the CDR3's place on the DNA is in doubt, the DNA is left out and the CDR3 is given as listed by TCRdb. The CDR3 here is CASSFGEGLWSRNTIYF. The chain recombines TRBV28 with TRBJ1-3. The CDR3 adds up to 17 amino acids, both ends counted. CDR1 MDHEN and CDR2 SYDVKM come from the germline V gene.

This rearrangement joins TRBV21-1 to TRBJ2-3; the D call of TRBD2 is as the table states it, not checked on the DNA. TRBV21-1 is assigned pseudogene status. The CDR3 has 17 residues. This CDR3 reads CASSKRLGLAGGGTQYF. The CDR3 DNA sequence: TGTGCCAGCAGCAAAAGGTTGGGACTAGCGGGGGGAGGTACGCAGTATTTT.

V and J are TRBV2 and TRBJ1-2; D is uncertain. CDR1 SNHLY and CDR2 FYNNEI come from the germline V gene. The CDR3 loop spans 15 amino acids. V was trimmed by 2 bases and J by 4 bases, leaving 14 bases between them. CDR3 in amino acids: CASSETRVYGYGYTF. The CDR3 nucleotides are TGTGCCAGCAGTGAAACGAGGGTGTATGGCTATGGCTACACCTTC.